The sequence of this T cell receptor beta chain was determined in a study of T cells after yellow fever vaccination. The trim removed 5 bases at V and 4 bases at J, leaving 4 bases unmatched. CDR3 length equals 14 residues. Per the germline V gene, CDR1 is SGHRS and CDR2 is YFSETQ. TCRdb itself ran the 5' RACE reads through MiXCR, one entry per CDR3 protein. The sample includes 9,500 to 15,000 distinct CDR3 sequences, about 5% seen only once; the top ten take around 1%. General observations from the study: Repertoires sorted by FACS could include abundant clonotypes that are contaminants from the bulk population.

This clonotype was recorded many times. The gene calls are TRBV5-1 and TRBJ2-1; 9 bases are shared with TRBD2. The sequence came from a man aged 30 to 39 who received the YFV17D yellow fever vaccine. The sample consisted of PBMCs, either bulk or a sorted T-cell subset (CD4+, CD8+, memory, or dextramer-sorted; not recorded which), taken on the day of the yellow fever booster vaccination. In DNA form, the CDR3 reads TGCGCCAGCAGTTCGACTAGCGGATACAATGAGCAGTTCTTC. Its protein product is CASSSTSGYNEQFF.